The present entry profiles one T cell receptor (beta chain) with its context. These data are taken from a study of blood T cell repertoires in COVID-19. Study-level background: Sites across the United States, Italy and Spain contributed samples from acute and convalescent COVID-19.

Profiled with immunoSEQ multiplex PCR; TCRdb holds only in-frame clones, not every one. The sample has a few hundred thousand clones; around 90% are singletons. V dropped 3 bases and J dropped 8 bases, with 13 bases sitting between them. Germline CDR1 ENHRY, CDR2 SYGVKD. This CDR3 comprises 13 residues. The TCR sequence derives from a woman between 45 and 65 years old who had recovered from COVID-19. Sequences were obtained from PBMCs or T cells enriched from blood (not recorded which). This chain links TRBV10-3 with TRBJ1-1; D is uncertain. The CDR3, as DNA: TGTGCCATCAGTGACCAGTTGGCAGCGGAAGCTTTCTTT. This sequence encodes CAISDQLAAEAFF.